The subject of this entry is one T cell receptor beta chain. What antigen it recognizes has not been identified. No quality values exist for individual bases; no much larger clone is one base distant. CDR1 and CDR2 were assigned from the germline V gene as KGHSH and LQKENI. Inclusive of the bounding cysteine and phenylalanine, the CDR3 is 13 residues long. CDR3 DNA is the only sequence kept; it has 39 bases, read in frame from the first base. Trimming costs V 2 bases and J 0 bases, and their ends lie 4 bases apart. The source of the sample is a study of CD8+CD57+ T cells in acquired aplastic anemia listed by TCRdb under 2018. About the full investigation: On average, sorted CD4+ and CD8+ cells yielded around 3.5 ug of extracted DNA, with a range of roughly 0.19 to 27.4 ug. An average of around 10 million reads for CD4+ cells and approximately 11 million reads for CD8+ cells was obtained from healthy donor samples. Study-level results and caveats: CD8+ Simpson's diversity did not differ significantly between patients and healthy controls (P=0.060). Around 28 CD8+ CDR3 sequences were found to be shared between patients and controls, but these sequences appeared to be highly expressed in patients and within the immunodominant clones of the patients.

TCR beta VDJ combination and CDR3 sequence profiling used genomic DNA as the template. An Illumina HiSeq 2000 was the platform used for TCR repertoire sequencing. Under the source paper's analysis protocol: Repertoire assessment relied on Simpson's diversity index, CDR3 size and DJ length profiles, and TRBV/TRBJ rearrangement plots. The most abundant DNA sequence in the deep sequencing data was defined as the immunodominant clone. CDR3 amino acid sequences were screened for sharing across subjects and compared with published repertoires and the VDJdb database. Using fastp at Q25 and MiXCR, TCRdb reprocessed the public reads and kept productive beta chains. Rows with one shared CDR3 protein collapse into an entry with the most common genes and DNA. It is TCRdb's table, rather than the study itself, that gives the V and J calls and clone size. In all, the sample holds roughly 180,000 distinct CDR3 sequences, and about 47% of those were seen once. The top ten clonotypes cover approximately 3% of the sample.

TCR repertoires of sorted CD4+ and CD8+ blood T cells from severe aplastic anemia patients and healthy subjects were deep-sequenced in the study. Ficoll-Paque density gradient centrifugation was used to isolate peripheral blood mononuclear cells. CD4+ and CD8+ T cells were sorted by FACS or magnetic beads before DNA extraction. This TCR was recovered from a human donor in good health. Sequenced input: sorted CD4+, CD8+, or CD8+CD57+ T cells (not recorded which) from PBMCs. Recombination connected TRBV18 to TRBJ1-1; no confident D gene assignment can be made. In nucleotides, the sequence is TGTGCCAGCTCACCAGGAATGAACACTGAAGCTTTCTTT. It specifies CASSPGMNTEAFF.